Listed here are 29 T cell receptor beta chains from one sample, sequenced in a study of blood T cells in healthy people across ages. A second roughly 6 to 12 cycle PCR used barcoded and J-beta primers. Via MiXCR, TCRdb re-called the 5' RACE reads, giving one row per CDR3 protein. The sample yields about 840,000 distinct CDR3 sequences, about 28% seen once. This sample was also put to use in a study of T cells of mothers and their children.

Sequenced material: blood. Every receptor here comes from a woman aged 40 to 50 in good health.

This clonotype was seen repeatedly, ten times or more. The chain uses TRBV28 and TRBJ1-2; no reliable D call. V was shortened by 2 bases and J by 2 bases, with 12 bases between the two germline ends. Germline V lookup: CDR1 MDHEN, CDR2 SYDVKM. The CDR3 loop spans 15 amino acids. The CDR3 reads CASSLGGPGNYGYTF. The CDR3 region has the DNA TGTGCCAGCAGTTTAGGAGGGCCGGGGAACTATGGCTACACCTTC.

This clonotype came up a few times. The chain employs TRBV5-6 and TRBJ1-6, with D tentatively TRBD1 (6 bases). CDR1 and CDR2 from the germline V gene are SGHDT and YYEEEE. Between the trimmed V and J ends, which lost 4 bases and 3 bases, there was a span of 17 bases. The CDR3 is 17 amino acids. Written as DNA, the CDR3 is TGTGCCAGCAGCACAAGGGGGGCCGGCCTCTATAATTCACCCCTCCACTTT. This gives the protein CASSTRGAGLYNSPLHF.

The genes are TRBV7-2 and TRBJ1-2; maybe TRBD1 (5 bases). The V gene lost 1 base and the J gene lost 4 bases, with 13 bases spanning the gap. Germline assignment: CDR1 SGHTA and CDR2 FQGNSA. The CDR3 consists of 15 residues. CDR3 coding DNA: TGTACCAGCAGCTTAGATGGGGCGCTTACCTATGGCTACACCTTC. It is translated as CTSSLDGALTYGYTF.

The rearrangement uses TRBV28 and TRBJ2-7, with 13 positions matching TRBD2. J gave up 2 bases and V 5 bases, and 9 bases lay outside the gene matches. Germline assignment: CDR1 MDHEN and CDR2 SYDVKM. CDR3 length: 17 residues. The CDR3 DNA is TGTGCCAGCAGTGCACTAGCGGGGGGGCCCCAAACCTACGAGCAGTACTTC. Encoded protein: CASSALAGGPQTYEQYF.

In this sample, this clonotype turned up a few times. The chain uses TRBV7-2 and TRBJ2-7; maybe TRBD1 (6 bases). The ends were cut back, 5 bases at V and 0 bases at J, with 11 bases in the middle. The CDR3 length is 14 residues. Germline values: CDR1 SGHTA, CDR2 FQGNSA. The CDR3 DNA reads TGTGCCAGCAGCCCATGGGACACCTCCTACGAGCAGTACTTC. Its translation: CASSPWDTSYEQYF.

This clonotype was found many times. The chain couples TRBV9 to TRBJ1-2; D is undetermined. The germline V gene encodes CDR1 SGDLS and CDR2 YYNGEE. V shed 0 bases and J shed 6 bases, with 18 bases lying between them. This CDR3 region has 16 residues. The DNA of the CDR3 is TGTGCCAGCAGCGTAGAGGGCCGGCCTTCCTATCATGGCTACACCTTC. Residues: CASSVEGRPSYHGYTF.

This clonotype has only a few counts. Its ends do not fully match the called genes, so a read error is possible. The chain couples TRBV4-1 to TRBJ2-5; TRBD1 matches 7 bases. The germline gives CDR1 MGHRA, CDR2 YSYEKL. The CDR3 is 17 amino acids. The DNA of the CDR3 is TGCGCCGGCAGCCACCGAGGACCCGCGACAGGGCAAGAGACCCAGTACTTC. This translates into CAGSHRGPATGQETQYF.

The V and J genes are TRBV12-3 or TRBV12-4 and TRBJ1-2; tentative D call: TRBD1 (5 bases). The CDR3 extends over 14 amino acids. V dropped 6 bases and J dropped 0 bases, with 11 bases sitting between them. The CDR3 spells CASRLTGANYGYTF. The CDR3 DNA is TGTGCCAGCAGGTTAACAGGAGCTAACTATGGCTACACCTTC.

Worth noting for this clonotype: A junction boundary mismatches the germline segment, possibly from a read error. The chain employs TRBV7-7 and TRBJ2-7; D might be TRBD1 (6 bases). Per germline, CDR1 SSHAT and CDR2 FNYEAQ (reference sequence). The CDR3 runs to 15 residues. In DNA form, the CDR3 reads TGTGCTAGCAGCCCCGGGGACAAGCTATCCTACGGGCAGTACTTC. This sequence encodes CASSPGDKLSYGQYF.

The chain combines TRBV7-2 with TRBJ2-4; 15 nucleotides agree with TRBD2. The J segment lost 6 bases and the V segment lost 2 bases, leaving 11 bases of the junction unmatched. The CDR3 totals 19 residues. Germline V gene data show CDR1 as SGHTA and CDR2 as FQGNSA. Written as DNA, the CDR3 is TGTGCCAGCAGCTTAACGGGACTAGCGGGGGGAGCGTTAGGAAACATTCAGTACTTC. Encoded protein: CASSLTGLAGGALGNIQYF.

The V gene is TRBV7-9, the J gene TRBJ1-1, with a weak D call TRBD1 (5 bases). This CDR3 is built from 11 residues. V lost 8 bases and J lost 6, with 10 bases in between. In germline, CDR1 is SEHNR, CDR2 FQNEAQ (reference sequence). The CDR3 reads CASGIGAEAFF. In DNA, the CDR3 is TGTGCCAGCGGGATAGGGGCTGAAGCTTTCTTT. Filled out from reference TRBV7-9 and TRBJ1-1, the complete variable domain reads DTGVSQNPRHKITKRGQNVTFRCDPISEHNRLYWYRQTLGQGPEFLTYFQNEAQLEKSRLLSDRFSAERPKGSFSTLEIQRTEQGDSAMYLCASGIGAEAFFGQGTRLTVV.

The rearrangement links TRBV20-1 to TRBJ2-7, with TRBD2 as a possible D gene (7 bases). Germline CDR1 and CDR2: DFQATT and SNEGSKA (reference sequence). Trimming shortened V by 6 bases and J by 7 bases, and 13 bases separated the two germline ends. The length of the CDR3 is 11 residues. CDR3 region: CSAGGLNEQYF. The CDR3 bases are TGCAGTGCGGGGGGGCTAAATGAGCAGTACTTC.

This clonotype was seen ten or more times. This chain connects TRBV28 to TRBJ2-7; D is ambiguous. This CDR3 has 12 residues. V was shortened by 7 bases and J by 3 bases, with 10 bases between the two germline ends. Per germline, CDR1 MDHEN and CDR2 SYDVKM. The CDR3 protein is CASTPDGYEQYF. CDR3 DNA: TGTGCCAGCACTCCGGATGGCTACGAGCAGTACTTC.

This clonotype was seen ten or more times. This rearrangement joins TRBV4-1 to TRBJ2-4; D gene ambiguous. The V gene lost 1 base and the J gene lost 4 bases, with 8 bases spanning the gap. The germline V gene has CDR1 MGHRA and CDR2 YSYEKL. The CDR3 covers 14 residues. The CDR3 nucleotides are TGCGCCAGCAGCCAAGCAACAGCAAAAAACATTCAGTACTTC. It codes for CASSQATAKNIQYF.

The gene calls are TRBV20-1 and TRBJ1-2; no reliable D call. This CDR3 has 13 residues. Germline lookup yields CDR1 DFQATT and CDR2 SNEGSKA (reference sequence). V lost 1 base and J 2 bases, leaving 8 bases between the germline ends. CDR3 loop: CSARATYNYGYTF. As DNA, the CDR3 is TGCAGTGCTAGAGCGACATACAACTATGGCTACACCTTC.

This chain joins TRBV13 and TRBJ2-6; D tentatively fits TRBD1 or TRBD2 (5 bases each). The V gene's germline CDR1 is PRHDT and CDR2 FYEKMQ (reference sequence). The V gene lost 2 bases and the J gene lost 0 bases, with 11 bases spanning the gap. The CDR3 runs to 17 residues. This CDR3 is CASSLRGGSSGANVLTF. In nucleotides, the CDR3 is TGTGCCAGCAGCTTAAGGGGTGGGAGCTCTGGGGCCAACGTCCTGACTTTC.

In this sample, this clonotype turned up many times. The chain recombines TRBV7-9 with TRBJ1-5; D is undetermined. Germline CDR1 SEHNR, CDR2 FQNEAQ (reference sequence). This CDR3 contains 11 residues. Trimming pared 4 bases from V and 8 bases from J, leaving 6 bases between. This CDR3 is CASSCEKPQHF. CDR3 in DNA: TGTGCCAGCAGCTGCGAGAAGCCCCAGCATTTT.

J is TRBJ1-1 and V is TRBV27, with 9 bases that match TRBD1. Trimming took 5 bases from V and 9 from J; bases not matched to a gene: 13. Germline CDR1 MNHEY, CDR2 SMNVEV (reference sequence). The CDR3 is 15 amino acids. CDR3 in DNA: TGTGCCAGCAGTGGACCCCGGGACAGGGCGGTAAAAGCTTTCTTT. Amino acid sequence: CASSGPRDRAVKAFF.

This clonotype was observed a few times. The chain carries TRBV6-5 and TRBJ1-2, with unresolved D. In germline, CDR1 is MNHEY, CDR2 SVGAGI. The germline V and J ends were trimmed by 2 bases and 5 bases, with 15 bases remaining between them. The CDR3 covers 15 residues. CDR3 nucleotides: TGTGCCAGCAGTTACGGTGAGGGTGTGGGATATGGCTACACCTTC. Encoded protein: CASSYGEGVGYGYTF.

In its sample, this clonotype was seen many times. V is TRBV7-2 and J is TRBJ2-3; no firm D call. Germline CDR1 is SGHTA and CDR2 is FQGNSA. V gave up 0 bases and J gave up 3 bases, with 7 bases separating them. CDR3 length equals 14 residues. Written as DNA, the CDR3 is TGTGCCAGCAGCTTAGCGGTAATTACAGATACGCAGTATTTT. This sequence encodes CASSLAVITDTQYF.

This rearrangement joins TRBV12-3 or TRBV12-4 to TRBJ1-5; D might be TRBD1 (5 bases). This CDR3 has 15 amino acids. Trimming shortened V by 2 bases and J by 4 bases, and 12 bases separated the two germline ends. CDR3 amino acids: CASSLTTSGNQPQHF. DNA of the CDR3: TGTGCCAGCAGTTTAACCACCTCAGGGAATCAGCCCCAGCATTTT.

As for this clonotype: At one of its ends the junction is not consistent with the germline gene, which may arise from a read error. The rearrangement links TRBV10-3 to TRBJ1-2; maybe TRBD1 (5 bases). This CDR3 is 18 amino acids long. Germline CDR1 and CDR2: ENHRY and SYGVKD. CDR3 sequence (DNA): TGTGCCATCAGTGAGGGGGGGACCGCCACCTGGGGAAACTATGGCTACATCTTC. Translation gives CAISEGGTATWGNYGYIF.

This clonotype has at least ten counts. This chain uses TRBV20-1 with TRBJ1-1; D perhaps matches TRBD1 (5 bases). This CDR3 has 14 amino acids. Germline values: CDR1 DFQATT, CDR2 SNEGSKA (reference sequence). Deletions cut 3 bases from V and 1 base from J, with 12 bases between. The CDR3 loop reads CSARGGSWNTEAFF. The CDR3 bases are TGCAGTGCTAGGGGGGGGTCTTGGAACACTGAAGCTTTCTTT.

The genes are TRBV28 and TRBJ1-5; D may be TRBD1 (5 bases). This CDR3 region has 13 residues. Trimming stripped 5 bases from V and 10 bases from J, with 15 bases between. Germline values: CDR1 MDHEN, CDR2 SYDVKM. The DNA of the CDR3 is TGTGCCAGCAGTGAAGGAACTGGGGGTCCCCAGCATTTT. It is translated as CASSEGTGGPQHF.

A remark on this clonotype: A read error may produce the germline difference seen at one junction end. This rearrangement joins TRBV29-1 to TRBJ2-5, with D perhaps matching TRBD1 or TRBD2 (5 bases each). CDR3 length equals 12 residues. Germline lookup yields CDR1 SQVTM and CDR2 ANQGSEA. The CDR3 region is CNVGTSGETQYF. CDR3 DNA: TGCAACGTTGGGACGAGTGGGGAGACCCAGTACTTC.

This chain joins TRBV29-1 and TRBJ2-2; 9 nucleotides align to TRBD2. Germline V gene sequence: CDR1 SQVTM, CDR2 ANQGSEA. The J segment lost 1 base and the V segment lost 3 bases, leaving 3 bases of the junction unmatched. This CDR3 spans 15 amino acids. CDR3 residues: CSVEASGVNTGELFF. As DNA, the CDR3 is TGCAGCGTTGAGGCTAGCGGGGTGAACACCGGGGAGCTGTTTTTT.

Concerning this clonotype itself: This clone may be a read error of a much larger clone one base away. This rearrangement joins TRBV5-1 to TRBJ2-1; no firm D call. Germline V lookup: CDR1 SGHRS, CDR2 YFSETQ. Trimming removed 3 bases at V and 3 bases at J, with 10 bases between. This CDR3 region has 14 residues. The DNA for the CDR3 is TGCGCCAGCAGCTGGGTCGACGGCTACAATGAGCAGTTCTTC. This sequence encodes CASSWVDGYNEQFF.

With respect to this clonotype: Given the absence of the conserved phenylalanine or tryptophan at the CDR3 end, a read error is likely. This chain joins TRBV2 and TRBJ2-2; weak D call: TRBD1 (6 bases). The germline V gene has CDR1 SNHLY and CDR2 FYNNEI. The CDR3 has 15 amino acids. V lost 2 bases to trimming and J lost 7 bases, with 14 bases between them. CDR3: CASSEQRQGYGELFV. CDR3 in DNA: TGTGCCAGCAGTGAACAAAGGCAGGGGTACGGGGAGCTGTTTGTT.

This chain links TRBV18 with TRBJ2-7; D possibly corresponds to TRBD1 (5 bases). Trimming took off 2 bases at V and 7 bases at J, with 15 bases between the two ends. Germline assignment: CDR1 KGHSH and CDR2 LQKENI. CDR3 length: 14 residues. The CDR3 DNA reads TGTGCCAGCTCACCAGGGGCGGTCCTTGGGGAGCAGTACTTC. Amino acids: CASSPGAVLGEQYF.